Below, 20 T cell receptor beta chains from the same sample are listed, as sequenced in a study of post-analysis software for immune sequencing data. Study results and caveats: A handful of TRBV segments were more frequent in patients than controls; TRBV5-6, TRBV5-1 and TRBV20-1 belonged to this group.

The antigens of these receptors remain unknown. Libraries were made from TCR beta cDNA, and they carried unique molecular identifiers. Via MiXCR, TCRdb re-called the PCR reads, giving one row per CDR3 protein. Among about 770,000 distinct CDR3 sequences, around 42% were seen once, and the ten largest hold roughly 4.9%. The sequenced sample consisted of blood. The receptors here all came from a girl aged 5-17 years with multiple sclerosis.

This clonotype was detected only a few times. The CDR3 DNA reads as TGCAGTGCTAGAGGACAGGGGGACGGCTACACCTTC. This encodes CSARGQGDGYTF. This chain uses TRBV20-1 with TRBJ1-2; 9 bases align to TRBD1. The CDR3 consists of 12 residues. Unmatched junction bases numbered 2, after V lost 1 base and J lost 8 bases. Germline lookup yields CDR1 DFQATT and CDR2 SNEGSKA (reference sequence).

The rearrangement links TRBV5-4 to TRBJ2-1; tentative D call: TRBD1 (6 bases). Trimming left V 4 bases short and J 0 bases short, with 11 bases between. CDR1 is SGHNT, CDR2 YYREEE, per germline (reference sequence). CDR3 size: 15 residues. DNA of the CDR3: TGTGCCAGCAGCCAGGGACACAACTCCTACAATGAGCAGTTCTTC. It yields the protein CASSQGHNSYNEQFF. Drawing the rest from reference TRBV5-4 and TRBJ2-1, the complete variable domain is ETGVTQSPTHLIKTRGQQVTLRCSSQSGHNTVSWYQQALGQGPQFIFQYYREEENGRGNFPPRFSGLQFPNYSSELNVNALELDDSALYLCASSQGHNSYNEQFFGPGTRLTVL.

CDR3 nucleotides: TGTGCCAGCAGCTCGCCCGGGGGGAGCTATGGCTACACCTTC. This sequence encodes CASSSPGGSYGYTF. This rearrangement joins TRBV11-2 to TRBJ1-2, with D possibly matching TRBD1 (5 bases). The V end was cut by 4 bases, the J end by 4 bases, with 13 bases between. CDR1 is SGHAT, CDR2 FQNNGV, per germline. The CDR3 covers 14 residues. Filled out from reference TRBV11-2 and TRBJ1-2, the complete variable domain reads EAGVAQSPRYKIIEKRQSVAFWCNPISGHATLYWYQQILGQGPKLLIQFQNNGVVDDSQLPKDRFSAERLKGVDSTLKIQPAKLEDSAVYLCASSSPGGSYGYTFGSGTRLTVV.

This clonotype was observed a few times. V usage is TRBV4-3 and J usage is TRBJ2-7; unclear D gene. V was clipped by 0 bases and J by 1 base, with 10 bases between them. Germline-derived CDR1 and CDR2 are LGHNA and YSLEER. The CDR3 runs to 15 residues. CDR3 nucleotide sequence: TGCGCCAGCAGCCAAGAATGGCTAACTTCCTACGAGCAGTACTTC. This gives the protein CASSQEWLTSYEQYF.

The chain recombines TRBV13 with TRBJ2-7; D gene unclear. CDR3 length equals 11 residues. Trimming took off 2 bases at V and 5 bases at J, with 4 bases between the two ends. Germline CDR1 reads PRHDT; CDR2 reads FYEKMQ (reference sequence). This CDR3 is CASSLFNEQYF. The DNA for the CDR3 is TGTGCCAGCAGCTTATTCAACGAGCAGTACTTC.

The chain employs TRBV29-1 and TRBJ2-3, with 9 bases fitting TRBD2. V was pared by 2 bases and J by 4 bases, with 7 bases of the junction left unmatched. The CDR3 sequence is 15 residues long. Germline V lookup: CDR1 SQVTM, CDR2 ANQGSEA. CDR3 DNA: TGCAGCGTTGAATGGCTAGCGGGAAGGGCAGATACGCAGTATTTT. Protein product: CSVEWLAGRADTQYF.

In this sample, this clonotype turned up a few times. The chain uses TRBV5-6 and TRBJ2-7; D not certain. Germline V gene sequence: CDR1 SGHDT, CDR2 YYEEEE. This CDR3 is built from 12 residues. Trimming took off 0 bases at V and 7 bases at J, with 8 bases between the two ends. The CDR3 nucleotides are TGTGCCAGCAGCTTGGGATGGAAAGAGCAGTACTTC. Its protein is CASSLGWKEQYF. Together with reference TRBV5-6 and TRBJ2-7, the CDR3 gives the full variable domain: DAGVTQSPTHLIKTRGQQVTLRCSPKSGHDTVSWYQQALGQGPQFIFQYYEEEERQRGNFPDRFSGHQFPNYSSELNVNALLLGDSALYLCASSLGWKEQYFGPGTRLTVT.

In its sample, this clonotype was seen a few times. The CDR3 here is CSAPRADEQYF. For the CDR3, the DNA is TGCAGTGCCCCCAGGGCCGACGAGCAGTACTTC. The chain employs TRBV20-1 and TRBJ2-7, with a weak D call TRBD1 (5 bases). Germline CDR1 DFQATT, CDR2 SNEGSKA (reference sequence). The germline V and J ends were trimmed by 6 bases and 5 bases, with 11 bases remaining between them. This CDR3 spans 11 amino acids.

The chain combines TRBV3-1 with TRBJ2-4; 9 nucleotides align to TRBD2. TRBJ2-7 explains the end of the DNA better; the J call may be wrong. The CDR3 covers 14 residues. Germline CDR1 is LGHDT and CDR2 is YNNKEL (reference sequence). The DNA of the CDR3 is TGTGCCAGCAGCCACGCGGGAGGGCCGGGCGAGCAGTACTTC. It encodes CASSHAGGPGEQYF.

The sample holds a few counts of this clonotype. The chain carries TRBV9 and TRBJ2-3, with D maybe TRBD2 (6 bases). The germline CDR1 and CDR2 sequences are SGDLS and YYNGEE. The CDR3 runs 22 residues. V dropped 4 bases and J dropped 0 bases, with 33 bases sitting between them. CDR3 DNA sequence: TGTGCCAGCAGCCACCGGAGGGGCAGACAGAAGACAGAGTACCCTAGCACAGATACGCAGTATTTT. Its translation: CASSHRRGRQKTEYPSTDTQYF.

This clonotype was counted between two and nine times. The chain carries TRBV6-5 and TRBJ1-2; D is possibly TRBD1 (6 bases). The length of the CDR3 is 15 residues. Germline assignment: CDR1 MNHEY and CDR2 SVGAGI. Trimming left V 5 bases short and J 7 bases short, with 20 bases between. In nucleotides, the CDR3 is TGTGCCAGCAGTCGTCCCGGACAGTTTATTCCTGGCTACACCTTC. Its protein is CASSRPGQFIPGYTF.

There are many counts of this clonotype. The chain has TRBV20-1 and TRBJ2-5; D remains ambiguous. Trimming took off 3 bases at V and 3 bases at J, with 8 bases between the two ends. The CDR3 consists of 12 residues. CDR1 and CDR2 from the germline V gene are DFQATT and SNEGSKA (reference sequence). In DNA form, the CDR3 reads TGCAGTGCTAGTGGCACCGAAGAGACCCAGTACTTC. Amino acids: CSASGTEETQYF.

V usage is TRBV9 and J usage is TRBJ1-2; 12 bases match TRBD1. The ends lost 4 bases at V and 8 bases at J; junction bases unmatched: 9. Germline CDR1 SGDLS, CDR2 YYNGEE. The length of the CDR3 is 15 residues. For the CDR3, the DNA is TGTGCCAGCAGCCCCCGGGACAGGGGGCGCTTCGGCTACACCTTC. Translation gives CASSPRDRGRFGYTF.

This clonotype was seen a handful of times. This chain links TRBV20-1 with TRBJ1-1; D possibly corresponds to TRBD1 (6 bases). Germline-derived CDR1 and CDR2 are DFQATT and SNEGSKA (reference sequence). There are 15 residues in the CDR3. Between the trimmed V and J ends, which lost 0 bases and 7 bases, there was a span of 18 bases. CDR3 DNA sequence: TGCAGTGCTAGAGATCTAGCGGGGGCGTTTGGTGAAGCTTTCTTT. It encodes CSARDLAGAFGEAFF.

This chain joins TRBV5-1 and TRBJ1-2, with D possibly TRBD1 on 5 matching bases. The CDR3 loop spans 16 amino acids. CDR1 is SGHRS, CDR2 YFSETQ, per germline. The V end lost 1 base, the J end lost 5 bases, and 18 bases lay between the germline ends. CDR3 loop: CASSLTKSSRGYGYTF. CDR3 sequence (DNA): TGCGCCAGCAGCTTGACCAAGAGCTCAAGGGGTTATGGCTACACCTTC.

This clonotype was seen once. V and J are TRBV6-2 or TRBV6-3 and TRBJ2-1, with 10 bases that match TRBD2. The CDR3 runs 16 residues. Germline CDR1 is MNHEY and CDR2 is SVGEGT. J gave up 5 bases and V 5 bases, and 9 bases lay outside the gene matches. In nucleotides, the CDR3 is TGTGCCAGCAGTCTCAGAACTAGCGGGAAAAACAATGAGCAGTTCTTC. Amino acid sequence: CASSLRTSGKNNEQFF.

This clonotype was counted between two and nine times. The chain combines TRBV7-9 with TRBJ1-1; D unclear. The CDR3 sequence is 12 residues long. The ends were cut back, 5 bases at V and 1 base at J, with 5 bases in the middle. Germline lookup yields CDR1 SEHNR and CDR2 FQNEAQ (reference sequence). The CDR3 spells CASSPWNTEAFF. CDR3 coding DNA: TGTGCCAGCAGCCCCTGGAACACTGAAGCTTTCTTT.

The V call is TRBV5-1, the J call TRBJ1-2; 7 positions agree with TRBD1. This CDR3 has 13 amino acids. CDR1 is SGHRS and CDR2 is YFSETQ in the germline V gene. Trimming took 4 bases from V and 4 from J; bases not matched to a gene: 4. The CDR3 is CASSPWDSYGYTF. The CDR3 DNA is TGCGCCAGCAGCCCATGGGACAGCTATGGCTACACCTTC.

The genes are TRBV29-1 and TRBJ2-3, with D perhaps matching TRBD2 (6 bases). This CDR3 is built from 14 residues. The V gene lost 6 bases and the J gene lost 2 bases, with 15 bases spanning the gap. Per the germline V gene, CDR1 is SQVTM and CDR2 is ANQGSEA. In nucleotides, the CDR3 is TGCAGCGTGGGCCGGGACTCTAACACAGATACGCAGTATTTT. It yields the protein CSVGRDSNTDTQYF.

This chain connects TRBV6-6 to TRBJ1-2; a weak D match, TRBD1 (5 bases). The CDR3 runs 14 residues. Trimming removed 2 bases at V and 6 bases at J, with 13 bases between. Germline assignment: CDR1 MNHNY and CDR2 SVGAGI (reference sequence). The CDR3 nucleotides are TGTGCCAGCAGTTACAGCGACAGCCCCCATGGCTACACCTTC. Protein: CASSYSDSPHGYTF.